This T cell receptor (beta chain) was captured in a study of cytomegalovirus exposure and HLA in healthy donors. With respect to this clone: The antigen remains unidentified.

The study, taken as a whole, reports: The investigators catalogued some 160 TCR beta chains as cytomegalovirus-associated. The classifier reportedly diagnosed cytomegalovirus status with high sensitivity and specificity. Specific recognition of CMV antigens was confirmed in vitro for a few chains (all CMV-associated). According to a later analysis, TCR clusters from the first cohort tended to co-occur in the approximately 120 validation repertoires.

The method was immunoSEQ multiplex PCR; TCRdb's version includes in-frame clones alone and lacks a portion of them. The sample records approximately 170,000 clones, 80% to 85% being singletons. Trimming at V came to 0 bases and at J to 8 bases, leaving 6 bases not matched to a gene. This CDR3 is 16 amino acids long. Germline V gives CDR1 MRHNA, CDR2 SNTAGT. Source material: PBMCs. This TCR was recovered from a man aged 25-45 years in good health and CMV-seropositive. The chain employs TRBV6-4 and TRBJ2-1, with TRBD2 matching over 11 bases. The CDR3 DNA sequence: TGTGCCAGCAGTGACTCGAGGATAGCGGGGGGGGATGAGCAGTTCTTC. This translates into CASSDSRIAGGDEQFF.